A single T cell receptor beta chain is shown here with its context. One end of the junction is discordant with germline, which a read error may explain. The sample is drawn from a study of technical replicates of blood from a handful of donors. This CDR3 spans 12 amino acids. CDR1 and CDR2 (germline): MNHGY, SAAAGT. Clones were sequenced by immunoSEQ multiplex PCR, and TCRdb holds only the in-frame ones, with some missing. Of roughly 67,000 clones in the sample, more than 95% were seen once. The clonotype was recovered from a human donor in good health. The gene calls are TRBV6-8 and TRBJ2-7; D is unclear. Specimen: T cells isolated from PBMCs. DNA of the CDR3: TGTGCCAGCAGTTACCCCTCCCACGAGCAGTACTTC. Translation: CASSYPSHEQYF.